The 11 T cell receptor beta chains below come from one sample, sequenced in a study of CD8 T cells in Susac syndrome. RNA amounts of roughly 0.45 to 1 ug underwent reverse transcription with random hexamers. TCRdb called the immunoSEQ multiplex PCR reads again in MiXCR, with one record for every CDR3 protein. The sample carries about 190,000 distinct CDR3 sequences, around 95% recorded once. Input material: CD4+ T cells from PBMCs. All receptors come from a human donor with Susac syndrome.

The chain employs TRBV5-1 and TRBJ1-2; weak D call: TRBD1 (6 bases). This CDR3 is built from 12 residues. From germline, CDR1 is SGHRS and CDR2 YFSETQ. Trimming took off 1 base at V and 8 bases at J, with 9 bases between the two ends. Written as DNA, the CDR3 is TGCGCCAGCAGCTTGAACAGGGACGGCTACACCTTC. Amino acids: CASSLNRDGYTF. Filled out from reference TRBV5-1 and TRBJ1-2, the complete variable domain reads KAGVTQTPRYLIKTRGQQVTLSCSPISGHRSVSWYQQTPGQGLQFLFEYFSETQRNKGNFPGRFSGRQFSNSRSEMNVSTLELGDSALYLCASSLNRDGYTFGSGTRLTVV.

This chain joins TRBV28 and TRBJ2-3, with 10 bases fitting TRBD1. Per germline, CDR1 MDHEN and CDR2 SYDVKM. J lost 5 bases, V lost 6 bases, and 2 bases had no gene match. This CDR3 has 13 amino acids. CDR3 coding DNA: TGTGCCAGCAGCAGGGACAGGGGAGATACGCAGTATTTT. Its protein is CASSRDRGDTQYF.

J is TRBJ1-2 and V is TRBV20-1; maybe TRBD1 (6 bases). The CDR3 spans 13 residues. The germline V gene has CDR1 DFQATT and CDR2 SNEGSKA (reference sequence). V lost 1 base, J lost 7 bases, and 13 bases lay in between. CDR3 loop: CSARGLRGSGYTF. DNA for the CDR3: TGCAGTGCTAGAGGCCTCAGGGGTTCTGGCTACACCTTC.

Written as DNA, the CDR3 is TGTGCCAGCAGCCAATACGGGGGCCCGAACACCGGGGAGCTGTTTTTT. Protein sequence: CASSQYGGPNTGELFF. This chain uses TRBV14 with TRBJ2-2; D could derive from TRBD1 or TRBD2 (6 bases each). The V gene lost 2 bases and the J gene lost 0 bases, with 10 bases spanning the gap. Germline V gene sequence: CDR1 SGHDN, CDR2 FVKESK. CDR3 size: 16 residues.

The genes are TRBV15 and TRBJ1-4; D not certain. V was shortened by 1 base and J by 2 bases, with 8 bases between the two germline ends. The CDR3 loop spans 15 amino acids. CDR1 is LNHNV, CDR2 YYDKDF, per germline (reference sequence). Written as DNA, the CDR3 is TGTGCCACCAGCAGAGTCGGAAGGACTAATGAAAAACTGTTTTTT. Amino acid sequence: CATSRVGRTNEKLFF.

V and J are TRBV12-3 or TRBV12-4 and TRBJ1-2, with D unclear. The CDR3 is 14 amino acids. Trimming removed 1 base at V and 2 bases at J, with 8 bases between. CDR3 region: CASSLGQVNYGYTF. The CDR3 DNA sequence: TGTGCCAGCAGTTTAGGGCAGGTGAACTATGGCTACACCTTC.

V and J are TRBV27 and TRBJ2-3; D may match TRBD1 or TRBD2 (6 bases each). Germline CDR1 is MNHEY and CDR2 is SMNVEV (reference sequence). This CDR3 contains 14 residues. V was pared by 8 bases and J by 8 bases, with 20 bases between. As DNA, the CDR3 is TGTGCCAGCCACAGGGTTGGGGGAGGTGGTACGCAGTATTTT. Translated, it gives CASHRVGGGGTQYF.

Written as DNA, the CDR3 is TGTGCTAGTGGTGCGGTGGGACAGGGGAAGGGCAATGAGCAGTTCTTC. This encodes CASGAVGQGKGNEQFF. The chain is built from TRBV12-5 and TRBJ2-1; 10 bases are a match to TRBD1. The CDR3 covers 16 residues. V lost 5 bases, J lost 6 bases, and 10 bases stayed unmatched. Germline V gene sequence: CDR1 LGHNT, CDR2 FRNRAP.

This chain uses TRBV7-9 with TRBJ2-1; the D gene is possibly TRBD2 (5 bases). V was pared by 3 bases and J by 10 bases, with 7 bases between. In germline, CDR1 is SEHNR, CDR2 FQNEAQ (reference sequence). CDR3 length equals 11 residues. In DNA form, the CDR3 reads TGTGCCAGCAGCTTGGGAGAGGAGCAGTTCTTC. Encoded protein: CASSLGEEQFF.

This CDR3 reads CASSRQPAGELDTQYF. The CDR3 DNA reads as TGTGCCAGCAGCCGCCAGCCAGCGGGGGAGTTAGATACGCAGTATTTT. The chain is built from TRBV3-1 and TRBJ2-3; 8 nucleotides match TRBD2. J was trimmed by 5 bases and V by 4 bases; bases with no gene match: 11. The CDR3 extends over 16 amino acids. In germline, CDR1 is LGHDT, CDR2 YNNKEL (reference sequence).

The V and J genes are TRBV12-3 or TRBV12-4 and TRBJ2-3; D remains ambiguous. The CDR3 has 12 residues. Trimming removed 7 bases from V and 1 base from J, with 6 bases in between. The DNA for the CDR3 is TGTGCCAGCACCCGCGGCACAGATACGCAGTATTTT. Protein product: CASTRGTDTQYF.